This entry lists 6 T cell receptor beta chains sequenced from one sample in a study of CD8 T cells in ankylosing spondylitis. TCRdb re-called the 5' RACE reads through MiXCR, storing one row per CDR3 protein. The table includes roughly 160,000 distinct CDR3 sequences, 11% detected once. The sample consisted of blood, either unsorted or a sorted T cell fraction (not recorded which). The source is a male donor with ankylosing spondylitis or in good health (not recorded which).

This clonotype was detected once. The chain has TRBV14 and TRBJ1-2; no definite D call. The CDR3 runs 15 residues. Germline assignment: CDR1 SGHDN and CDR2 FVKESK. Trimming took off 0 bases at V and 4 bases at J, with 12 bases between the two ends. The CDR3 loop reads CASSQERGFGYGYTF. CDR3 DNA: TGTGCCAGCAGCCAAGAACGGGGTTTTGGCTATGGCTACACCTTC.

Written as DNA, the CDR3 is TGTGCCACCAGCAGAGATAAATGGACCTCGGACGGGGCCAAAAACATTCAGTACTTC. Translating gives CATSRDKWTSDGAKNIQYF. The chain links TRBV15 to TRBJ2-4; no clear D gene. V lost 0 bases and J lost 1, with 19 bases in between. There are 19 residues in the CDR3. Per the germline V gene, CDR1 is LNHNV and CDR2 is YYDKDF (reference sequence).

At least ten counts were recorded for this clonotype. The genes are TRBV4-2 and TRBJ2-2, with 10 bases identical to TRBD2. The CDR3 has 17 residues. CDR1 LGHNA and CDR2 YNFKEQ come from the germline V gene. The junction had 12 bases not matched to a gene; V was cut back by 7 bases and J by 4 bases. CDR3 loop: CASTPKGRTSGTGELFF. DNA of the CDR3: TGTGCCAGCACCCCGAAAGGAAGGACTAGCGGCACCGGGGAGCTGTTTTTT.

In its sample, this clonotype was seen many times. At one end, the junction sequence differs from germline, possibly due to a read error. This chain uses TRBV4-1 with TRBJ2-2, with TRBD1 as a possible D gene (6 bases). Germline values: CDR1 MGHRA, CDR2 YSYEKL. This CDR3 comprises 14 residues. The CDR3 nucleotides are TGCGCCAGCAACAGAGACAGGAACACCGAGGAGCTGTTTTTT. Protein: CASNRDRNTEELFF.

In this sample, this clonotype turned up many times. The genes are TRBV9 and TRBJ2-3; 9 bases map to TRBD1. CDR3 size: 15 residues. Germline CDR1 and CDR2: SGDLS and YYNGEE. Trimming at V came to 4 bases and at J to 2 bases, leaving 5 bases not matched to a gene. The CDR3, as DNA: TGTGCCAGCAGCTACGGGACAGGGTTCACAGATACGCAGTATTTT. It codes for CASSYGTGFTDTQYF.

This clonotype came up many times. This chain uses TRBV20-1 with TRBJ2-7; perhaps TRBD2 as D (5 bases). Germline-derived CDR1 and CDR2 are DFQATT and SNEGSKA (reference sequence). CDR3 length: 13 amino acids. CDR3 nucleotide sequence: TGCAGCCCCCAGCAACCGGGATCCTACGAGCAGTACTTC. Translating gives CSPQQPGSYEQYF.